Below are 18 T cell receptor beta chains sequenced from a single sample in a study of graft-versus-host responses after intestinal transplantation. The antigens for these receptors are not known. The protocol was immunoSEQ multiplex PCR, while the TCRdb copy is restricted to in-frame clones and leaves out a portion. Of about 94,000 clones in the sample, roughly nine tenths were seen once. Sequences were derived from unstimulated CD8+ T cells sorted from spleen or lymph node cells, sampled before intestinal transplant. The receptor set was obtained from a human donor who received an intestinal transplant.

The chain joins TRBV30 to TRBJ2-5, with TRBD1 matching 10 bases. With the DNA end fitting TRBJ2-7 better, the J assignment may be wrong. Germline CDR1 is GTSNPN and CDR2 is SVGIG (reference sequence). The CDR3 sequence is 14 residues long. The CDR3 region is CAWSGTGATYEQYF. As DNA, the CDR3 is TGTGCCTGGTCCGGGACAGGGGCGACCTACGAGCAGTACTTC.

J is TRBJ2-6 and V is TRBV5-1, with 8 bases identical to TRBD2. Unmatched junction bases numbered 22, after V lost 0 bases and J lost 2 bases. The CDR3 extends over 23 amino acids. CDR1 SGHRS and CDR2 YFSETQ come from the germline V gene. Written as DNA, the CDR3 is TGCGCCAGCAGCTTGGATAGTGTACGGCTAGCGGGCGGGTCCCTGGCTGGGGCCAACGTCCTGACTTTC. Translated, it gives CASSLDSVRLAGGSLAGANVLTF.

The rearrangement links TRBV19 to TRBJ2-1; D is perhaps TRBD2 (5 bases). V lost 3 bases, J lost 5 bases, and 11 bases lay in between. The CDR3 totals 14 residues. Germline V gene sequence: CDR1 LNHDA, CDR2 SQIVND (reference sequence). CDR3 nucleotide sequence: TGTGCCAGTAGTATGGTTTTCGGGAACAATGAGCAGTTCTTC. It yields the protein CASSMVFGNNEQFF. The entire variable domain, with the rest obtained from reference TRBV19 and TRBJ2-1, is as follows: DGGITQSPKYLFRKEGQNVTLSCEQNLNHDAMYWYRQDPGQGLRLIYYSQIVNDFQKGDIAEGYSVSREKKESFPLTVTSAQKNPTAFYLCASSMVFGNNEQFFGPGTRLTVL.

The chain links TRBV19 to TRBJ1-3, with no clear D. The CDR3 sequence is 14 residues long. CDR1 LNHDA and CDR2 SQIVND come from the germline V gene (reference sequence). The V and J ends lost 7 bases and 4 bases respectively, with 14 bases between them. The CDR3 loop reads CASTPREWGNTIYF. The CDR3 nucleotides read TGTGCCAGTACCCCGCGGGAATGGGGAAACACCATATATTTT.

The chain employs TRBV12-5 and TRBJ1-3; D is perhaps TRBD1 (5 bases). V was cut by 3 bases and J by 0 bases, with 15 bases left in between. Germline CDR1 and CDR2: LGHNT and FRNRAP. CDR3 size: 17 residues. CDR3 nucleotide sequence: TGTGCTAGTGGTTTAGGGGTCACAACGGACTCTGGAAACACCATATATTTT. Protein product: CASGLGVTTDSGNTIYF.

V usage is TRBV4-3 and J usage is TRBJ1-2; TRBD1 agrees at 7 bases. V shed 0 bases and J 5 bases; nucleotides not matched to a gene: 9. Germline V gives CDR1 LGHNA, CDR2 YSLEER. The CDR3 extends over 16 amino acids. CDR3 sequence reads: CASSQDRTGGVYGYTF. The CDR3 DNA follows: TGCGCCAGCAGCCAAGATCGGACAGGAGGGGTATATGGCTACACCTTC.

The V call is TRBV27, the J call TRBJ2-7; 12 nucleotides match TRBD2. Per germline, CDR1 MNHEY and CDR2 SMNVEV (reference sequence). The CDR3 loop spans 15 amino acids. V gave up 5 bases and J gave up 7 bases; unmatched junction bases: 9. The CDR3 region is CASSETSGSSGEQYF. The DNA of the CDR3 is TGTGCCAGCAGTGAGACTAGCGGGAGTTCGGGGGAGCAGTACTTC.

The chain joins TRBV19 to TRBJ1-2; D is undetermined. Looked up from germline, CDR1 is LNHDA and CDR2 is SQIVND (reference sequence). The CDR3 spans 13 residues. V was clipped by 5 bases and J by 1 base, with 8 bases between them. The CDR3 here is CASSWGVNYGYTF. Here the CDR3 DNA reads TGTGCCAGTAGTTGGGGAGTTAACTATGGCTACACCTTC. Full variable domain (missing parts from reference TRBV19 and TRBJ1-2): DGGITQSPKYLFRKEGQNVTLSCEQNLNHDAMYWYRQDPGQGLRLIYYSQIVNDFQKGDIAEGYSVSREKKESFPLTVTSAQKNPTAFYLCASSWGVNYGYTFGSGTRLTVV.

This rearrangement joins TRBV5-8 to TRBJ2-3; 7 bases agree with TRBD2. The V segment lost 2 bases and the J segment 4 bases; nucleotides outside the gene matches: 7. Germline CDR1 and CDR2: SGHTS and YDEGEE. CDR3 size: 15 residues. The CDR3 coding sequence is TGTGCCAGCAGCTTAGAGCGGGGAACGTCAGATACGCAGTATTTT. It specifies CASSLERGTSDTQYF. Together with reference TRBV5-8 and TRBJ2-3, the CDR3 gives the full variable domain: EAGVTQSPTHLIKTRGQQATLRCSPISGHTSVYWYQQALGLGLQFLLWYDEGEERNRGNFPPRFSGRQFPNYSSELNVNALELEDSALYLCASSLERGTSDTQYFGPGTRLTVL.

This chain uses TRBV27 with TRBJ2-2; D gene unclear. Per germline, CDR1 MNHEY and CDR2 SMNVEV (reference sequence). The CDR3 extends over 15 amino acids. V was cut by 2 bases and J by 6 bases, with 13 bases left in between. The DNA for the CDR3 is TGTGCCAGCAGTTTAGGGCAGTCCGTAGCCGGGGAGCTGTTTTTT. Amino acid sequence: CASSLGQSVAGELFF.

The V call is TRBV19, the J call TRBJ1-1, with D tentatively TRBD1 (5 bases). CDR1 is LNHDA, CDR2 SQIVND, per germline (reference sequence). V gave up 10 bases and J gave up 2 bases, with 14 bases separating them. There are 13 residues in the CDR3. The CDR3 DNA sequence: TGTGCCACCTCGTTAGGGACTAACACTGAAGCTTTCTTT. Translating it yields CATSLGTNTEAFF.

This rearrangement joins TRBV28 to TRBJ2-7; tentative D call: TRBD1 (5 bases). This CDR3 comprises 14 residues. Trimming pared 1 base from V and 0 bases from J, leaving 7 bases between. Germline V lookup: CDR1 MDHEN, CDR2 SYDVKM. The CDR3 nucleotides read TGTGCCAGCAGTTTATTTACAGGCTCCTACGAGCAGTACTTC. Residues: CASSLFTGSYEQYF.

The chain employs TRBV5-1 and TRBJ2-5; 9 bases map to TRBD1. Germline V gene data show CDR1 as SGHRS and CDR2 as YFSETQ. The length of the CDR3 is 17 residues. V lost 1 base to trimming and J lost 4 bases; unmatched junction nucleotides: 11. CDR3 nucleotides: TGCGCCAGCAGCTTGAACCGCATGGACAGGGGAACAGAGACCCAGTACTTC. This codes for CASSLNRMDRGTETQYF.

The rearrangement links TRBV9 to TRBJ2-1, with 13 bases that match TRBD2. The germline CDR1 and CDR2 sequences are SGDLS and YYNGEE. After removal of 4 bases from V and 8 bases from J, the junction contained 9 bases not matched to a gene. The CDR3 is made up of 16 amino acids. CDR3 region: CASSLGLAGVRDEQFF. Here the CDR3 DNA reads TGTGCCAGCAGCCTAGGACTAGCGGGAGTAAGGGATGAGCAGTTCTTC.

The DNA for the CDR3 is TGCGCCAGCAGCCACCGATATCCCGGGTCCCTTTCCGAGCAGTTCTTC. It codes for CASSHRYPGSLSEQFF. V gene TRBV4-3 combines with J gene TRBJ2-1, with D uncertain. CDR1 and CDR2 from the germline V gene are LGHNA and YSLEER. The CDR3 is made up of 16 amino acids. Trimming cost V 3 bases and J 10 bases, with 22 bases left between them.

This clone has a single count. The V gene is TRBV19, the J gene TRBJ2-1; D may be TRBD2 (6 bases). This CDR3 is built from 15 residues. Looked up from germline, CDR1 is LNHDA and CDR2 is SQIVND (reference sequence). Trimming pared 6 bases from V and 2 bases from J, leaving 14 bases between. The CDR3 spells CASSTLASPYNEQFF. The CDR3 DNA reads TGTGCCAGTAGCACCCTAGCGTCACCCTACAATGAGCAGTTCTTC.

The V gene is TRBV7-3, the J gene TRBJ2-5, with a tentative D call TRBD1 (6 bases). CDR1 and CDR2 (germline): SGHTA, FQGTGA. Trimming removed 5 bases at V and 5 bases at J, with 18 bases between. CDR3 length equals 15 residues. CDR3: CASSPTWGREETQYF. Here the CDR3 DNA reads TGTGCCAGCAGCCCGACGTGGGGGCGTGAGGAGACCCAGTACTTC. The whole variable domain, remainder taken from reference TRBV7-3 and TRBJ2-5, is GAGVSQTPSNKVTEKGKYVELRCDPISGHTALYWYRQSLGQGPEFLIYFQGTGAADDSGLPNDRFFAVRPEGSVSTLKIQRTERGDSAVYLCASSPTWGREETQYFGPGTRLLVL.

This clone was observed once. V and J are TRBV5-1 and TRBJ1-5; 7 bases are shared with TRBD1. The CDR3 consists of 15 residues. Germline assignment: CDR1 SGHRS and CDR2 YFSETQ. The junction had 5 bases not matched to a gene; V was cut back by 0 bases and J by 5 bases. This CDR3 is CASSLDDRAHQPQHF. The CDR3 DNA follows: TGCGCCAGCAGCTTGGACGACAGGGCTCATCAGCCCCAGCATTTT.